Detailed here is one TCR beta chain. The data belong to a study of blood T cell repertoires in COVID-19. Study-wide background: The cDNA or gDNA used as material had been derived from T cells, B-cell-depleted T cells, or PBMCs.

Before being deemed recovered, Cohort 3 donors had two negative PCRs, clearance, or symptom resolution. As handled by the study authors: Cell counts per sample came from amplifying reference gene primers. Measured with immunoSEQ multiplex PCR; TCRdb has only the in-frame clones, and not every one. V and J calls and clone size come straight from that table; D and trimming were deduced from the DNA. The sample records more than 200,000 clones, roughly 86% being singletons. Germline CDR1 and CDR2: SGHRS and YFSETQ. The trim removed 4 bases at V and 5 bases at J, leaving 8 bases unmatched. The length of the CDR3 is 14 residues.

Sequencing was performed on PBMCs or T cells enriched from blood (not recorded which). The chain combines TRBV5-1 with TRBJ1-1; TRBD1 matches at 7 bases. The receptor was isolated from a woman in her fifties or sixties who had recovered from COVID-19. The CDR3 DNA follows: TGCGCCAGCAGCCAAGACAGGGCGCGGACTGAAGCTTTCTTT. Translating gives CASSQDRARTEAFF.